The next 4 T cell receptor beta chains were all read from a single sample in a study of spatial heterogeneity in lung cancer. Indicated time point: blood at routine non-recurrence follow-up after resection. Whole RNA obtained from tumor, nontumor lung or frozen PBMC underwent sequencing without sorting. Via MiXCR, TCRdb re-called the 5' RACE reads, giving one row per CDR3 protein. The table includes around 110,000 distinct CDR3 sequences, less than 15% detected once. This specimen was PBMCs, taken at follow-up. The source of these receptors is a male donor with early-stage non-small cell lung cancer.

V is TRBV7-9 and J is TRBJ2-5, with 7 bases lining up with TRBD2. CDR1 is SEHNR, CDR2 FQNEAQ, per germline (reference sequence). The V segment lost 3 bases and the J segment 5 bases; nucleotides outside the gene matches: 9. The CDR3 runs 15 residues. This CDR3 is CASSLSSGKGETQYF. The CDR3 DNA follows: TGTGCCAGCAGCTTGTCGAGCGGGAAAGGGGAGACCCAGTACTTC. The full variable domain, rest sourced from reference TRBV7-9 and TRBJ2-5, is DTGVSQNPRHKITKRGQNVTFRCDPISEHNRLYWYRQTLGQGPEFLTYFQNEAQLEKSRLLSDRFSAERPKGSFSTLEIQRTEQGDSAMYLCASSLSSGKGETQYFGPGTRLLVL.

The V gene is TRBV10-3, the J gene TRBJ1-1; D call uncertain. The CDR3 sequence is 12 residues long. Deletions cut 5 bases from V and 0 bases from J, with 4 bases between. In germline, CDR1 is ENHRY, CDR2 SYGVKD. The CDR3 loop is CAISTVNTEAFF. The CDR3 DNA follows: TGTGCCATCAGTACCGTGAACACTGAAGCTTTCTTT.

The chain joins TRBV5-1 to TRBJ2-5; possible D gene TRBD1, 6 bases. V was shortened by 5 bases and J by 1 base, with 15 bases between the two germline ends. This CDR3 region has 15 residues. Germline CDR1 reads SGHRS; CDR2 reads YFSETQ. The chain's CDR3 is CASRTGNPTQETQYF. In nucleotides, the CDR3 is TGCGCCAGCAGAACAGGGAACCCTACCCAAGAGACCCAGTACTTC.

The rearrangement uses TRBV7-2 and TRBJ1-6, with D perhaps TRBD1 (6 bases). Germline V gives CDR1 SGHTA, CDR2 FQGNSA. This CDR3 is 14 amino acids long. V was trimmed by 3 bases and J by 7 bases, leaving 10 bases between them. In nucleotides, the CDR3 is TGTGCCAGCAGCTTGGGGGGGCTGAATTCACCCCTCCACTTT. Translation: CASSLGGLNSPLHF.